The 29 T cell receptor beta chains below come from one sample, sequenced in a study of long-term antiretroviral therapy in people with HIV. At the survey level, the v3.0 immunoSEQ assay was run. TCRdb's copy holds only in-frame clones and misses some; the assay was immunoSEQ multiplex PCR. The repertoire includes about 29,000 clones, less than 90% of them detected once, and 7% to 8% sits in the top ten. The sequences come from unsorted PBMCs, collected around 5 years before starting antiretroviral therapy. The receptors were gathered from a man aged 45 to 65 with HIV.

This clone showed up just a few times. J is TRBJ1-5 and V is TRBV29-1; 7 bases map to TRBD1. Germline loops: CDR1 SQVTM, CDR2 ANQGSEA. The CDR3 is 12 amino acids. J lost 5 bases, V lost 4 bases, and 2 bases had no gene match. The CDR3 region has the DNA TGCAGCGTTGGACAGGGCGATCAGCCCCAGCATTTT. It is translated as CSVGQGDQPQHF.

To note about this clone: One end of the junction is discordant with germline, which a read error may explain. The J gene is TRBJ2-7, the V gene TRBV7-3; 8 positions match TRBD1. The CDR3 runs to 13 residues. In germline, CDR1 is SGHTA, CDR2 FQGTGA. CDR3 sequence (DNA): TGTGCCAGCAGCTTGGGACCAGGGGACAGGATTCACTTC. Encoded protein: CASSLGPGDRIHF. The complete variable domain, with remaining parts taken from reference TRBV7-3 and TRBJ2-7, reads GAGVSQTPSNKVTEKGKYVELRCDPISGHTALYWYRQSLGQGPEFLIYFQGTGAADDSGLPNDRFFAVRPEGSVSTLKIQRTERGDSAVYLCASSLGPGDRIHFGPGTRLTVT.

V is TRBV6-6 and J is TRBJ1-5, with unresolved D. V lost 7 bases and J 2 bases, leaving 18 bases between the germline ends. Germline assignment: CDR1 MNHNY and CDR2 SVGAGI (reference sequence). The CDR3 has 16 residues. Here the CDR3 reads CASTMGPRLGNQPQHF. CDR3 coding DNA: TGTGCCAGCACTATGGGCCCCCGATTGGGCAATCAGCCCCAGCATTTT.

The V gene is TRBV9, the J gene TRBJ2-5; TRBD2 agrees at 12 bases. CDR1 and CDR2 (germline): SGDLS, YYNGEE. V lost 0 bases, J lost 4 bases, and 4 bases stayed unmatched. The CDR3 extends over 16 amino acids. The CDR3 sequence is CASSVALAGGRETQYF. The CDR3 DNA follows: TGTGCCAGCAGCGTAGCTCTAGCGGGGGGGCGAGAGACCCAGTACTTC.

The chain recombines TRBV5-1 with TRBJ2-6, with D maybe TRBD1 (6 bases). The CDR3 has 15 residues. V was cut by 4 bases and J by 2 bases, with 10 bases left in between. In germline, CDR1 is SGHRS, CDR2 YFSETQ. The CDR3 is CASSEGVPGANVLTF. CDR3 bases: TGCGCCAGCAGCGAGGGGGTCCCTGGGGCCAACGTCCTGACTTTC.

This clone has a single count. The genes are TRBV9 and TRBJ2-1; 10 bases agree with TRBD2. V was clipped by 1 base and J by 5 bases; unmatched bases: 6. The CDR3 extends over 16 amino acids. CDR1 is SGDLS, CDR2 YYNGEE, per germline. The CDR3 loop reads CASSVWGGLANNEQFF. CDR3 in DNA: TGTGCCAGCAGCGTATGGGGGGGACTAGCGAACAATGAGCAGTTCTTC. Filled out from reference TRBV9 and TRBJ2-1, the complete variable domain reads DSGVTQTPKHLITATGQRVTLRCSPRSGDLSVYWYQQSLDQGLQFLIQYYNGEERAKGNILERFSAQQFPDLHSELNLSSLELGDSALYFCASSVWGGLANNEQFFGPGTRLTVL.

This clone was recorded once. The chain is built from TRBV5-6 and TRBJ1-2, with 9 nucleotides matching TRBD1. The J segment lost 1 base and the V segment lost 6 bases, leaving 7 bases of the junction unmatched. Germline-derived CDR1 and CDR2 are SGHDT and YYEEEE. This CDR3 is 15 amino acids long. The CDR3 loop reads CASTKDRGLNYGYTF. In nucleotides, the CDR3 is TGTGCCAGCACAAAGGACAGGGGTCTTAACTATGGCTACACCTTC.

The rearrangement uses TRBV5-1 and TRBJ2-2; D ambiguous. V was clipped by 1 base and J by 6 bases, with 10 bases between them. The CDR3 extends over 14 amino acids. The V gene's germline CDR1 is SGHRS and CDR2 YFSETQ. CDR3 region: CASSLSQDPGELFF. CDR3 DNA: TGCGCCAGCAGCTTGTCCCAGGACCCCGGGGAGCTGTTTTTT.

J is TRBJ2-4 and V is TRBV28; 10 nucleotides line up with TRBD1. Trimming took 5 bases from V and 12 from J; bases not matched to a gene: 10. The CDR3 sequence is 14 residues long. Germline values: CDR1 MDHEN, CDR2 SYDVKM. DNA for the CDR3: TGTGCCAGCAGTGATGGCGGGACAGGGGTCAATCAGTACTTC. It translates to CASSDGGTGVNQYF.

The chain uses TRBV6-5 and TRBJ1-6; 9 nucleotides agree with TRBD1. CDR1 MNHEY and CDR2 SVGAGI come from the germline V gene. The V gene end was trimmed by 5 bases and the J gene end by 9 bases; junction bases not matched to a gene: 8. The CDR3 extends over 15 amino acids. The CDR3: CASSLWDRDASPLHF. In DNA, the CDR3 is TGTGCCAGCAGTCTATGGGACAGGGACGCTTCACCCCTCCACTTT.

This chain uses TRBV7-9 with TRBJ2-3; D possibly corresponds to TRBD2 (5 bases). Trimming removed 3 bases from V and 8 bases from J, with 12 bases in between. There are 13 residues in the CDR3. Germline values: CDR1 SEHNR, CDR2 FQNEAQ (reference sequence). CDR3 loop: CASSLALALTQYF. The CDR3 region has the DNA TGTGCCAGCAGCTTGGCCCTAGCACTTACGCAGTATTTT.

V gene TRBV21-1 combines with J gene TRBJ2-4; the tabulated D call, TRBD2, remains unverified against the DNA. TRBV21-1 is deemed a pseudogene. This CDR3 region has 15 residues. In DNA form, the CDR3 reads TGTGCCAGCAGCAACCGGGAAAATTGTAAAAACATTCAGTACTTC. Its protein product is CASSNRENCKNIQYF.

V usage is TRBV7-6 and J usage is TRBJ2-2; 9 positions match TRBD1. CDR1 is SGHVS, CDR2 FNYEAQ, per germline. The CDR3 extends over 16 amino acids. J lost 1 base, V lost 5 bases, and 5 bases had no gene match. The chain's CDR3 is CASSLRTGENTGELFF. The DNA for the CDR3 is TGTGCCAGCAGCCTGCGGACAGGGGAGAACACCGGGGAGCTGTTTTTT.

The CDR3 spells CASSEGTGMYGYTF. The CDR3 DNA reads TGTGCCAGCAGTGAAGGGACAGGGATGTATGGCTACACCTTC. The chain has TRBV6-1 and TRBJ1-2, with 8 bases matching TRBD1. From germline, CDR1 is MNHNS and CDR2 SASEGT. The CDR3 is 14 residues long. The J segment lost 5 bases and the V segment lost 1 base, leaving 3 bases of the junction unmatched.

The chain links TRBV7-9 to TRBJ2-2; D perhaps matches TRBD2 (6 bases). V lost 7 bases, J lost 7 bases, and 16 bases lay in between. CDR1 and CDR2 (germline): SEHNR, FQNEAQ (reference sequence). The CDR3 length is 14 residues. The CDR3 nucleotides are TGTGCCAGCAACGACTGGGGGGATAGCGGGGAGCTGTTTTTT. Its translation: CASNDWGDSGELFF.

The chain joins TRBV20-1 to TRBJ2-7; D call uncertain. This CDR3 spans 11 amino acids. Trimming took 7 bases from V and 5 from J, leaving 12 bases between them. Germline CDR1 is DFQATT and CDR2 is SNEGSKA (reference sequence). CDR3 loop: CSGQKGDEQYF. The CDR3 nucleotides read TGCAGTGGCCAAAAGGGCGACGAGCAGTACTTC.

The V call is TRBV5-1, the J call TRBJ2-3; TRBD2 matches 11 bases. From germline, CDR1 is SGHRS and CDR2 YFSETQ. The V gene end was trimmed by 1 base and the J gene end by 4 bases; junction bases not matched to a gene: 8. This CDR3 contains 17 residues. CDR3 bases: TGCGCCAGCAGCTTGCAATGGCTAGCGGGGGGTTCAGATACGCAGTATTTT. It yields the protein CASSLQWLAGGSDTQYF.

V is TRBV10-3 and J is TRBJ2-2, with 11 bases that match TRBD1. The germline V gene has CDR1 ENHRY and CDR2 SYGVKD. Losses at the gene ends were 7 bases for V and 4 bases for J; bases not matched to a gene: 5. The CDR3 covers 15 residues. This chain's CDR3 is CAIKAGTGGTGELFF. As DNA, the CDR3 is TGTGCCATCAAAGCCGGGACAGGGGGCACCGGGGAGCTGTTTTTT.

The rearrangement uses TRBV6-5 and TRBJ1-2; D unclear. The CDR3 extends over 13 amino acids. V lost 6 bases to trimming and J lost 5 bases, with 13 bases between them. Per the germline V gene, CDR1 is MNHEY and CDR2 is SVGAGI. CDR3 nucleotides: TGTGCCAGCAGCCTTGCGGGTAGTTATGGCTACACCTTC. Its translation: CASSLAGSYGYTF.

The chain joins TRBV4-1 to TRBJ2-7, with D possibly being TRBD1 (6 bases). V dropped 4 bases and J dropped 3 bases, with 16 bases sitting between them. The germline V gene has CDR1 MGHRA and CDR2 YSYEKL. The CDR3 extends over 15 amino acids. This CDR3 is CASSPGGQLNYEQYF. In DNA form, the CDR3 reads TGCGCCAGCAGCCCCGGAGGACAGTTAAACTACGAGCAGTACTTC.

Only one count was recorded for this clone. The chain links TRBV5-6 to TRBJ1-1; TRBD1 aligns across 7 bases. CDR3 size: 16 residues. Germline trimming cut 4 bases from V and 1 base from J; bases unmatched to any gene: 10. The germline V gene encodes CDR1 SGHDT and CDR2 YYEEEE. This CDR3 reads CASSRLYRDRNTEAFF. The CDR3 nucleotides read TGTGCCAGCAGCCGACTCTACCGGGACAGGAACACTGAAGCTTTCTTT.

The chain combines TRBV4-1 with TRBJ2-3; no reliable D call. V shed 4 bases and J shed 4 bases, with 15 bases lying between them. The CDR3 extends over 15 amino acids. The germline V gene has CDR1 MGHRA and CDR2 YSYEKL. The CDR3 is CASSPNVASADTQYF. CDR3 in DNA: TGCGCCAGCAGCCCAAACGTGGCCTCGGCAGATACGCAGTATTTT.

The V and J genes are TRBV7-8 and TRBJ1-5; the match to TRBD1 covers 9 bases. The CDR3 is 17 amino acids. CDR1 is SGHVS, CDR2 FQNEAQ, per germline. V gave up 0 bases and J gave up 6 bases; unmatched junction bases: 9. The CDR3 DNA is TGTGCCAGCAGCTTAGCGGTACCGGGACAGGGCGGTCAGCCCCAGCATTTT. This translates into CASSLAVPGQGGQPQHF.

By its share, this clone is medium-sized. The chain combines TRBV5-1 with TRBJ2-7; D gene ambiguous. This CDR3 contains 11 residues. The germline V gene has CDR1 SGHRS and CDR2 YFSETQ. V lost 2 bases and J 6 bases, leaving 6 bases between the germline ends. The chain's CDR3 is CASSFRSEQYF. The CDR3 DNA reads as TGCGCCAGCAGCTTCCGCAGCGAGCAGTACTTC.

This clone appeared a single time. V is TRBV5-8 and J is TRBJ1-5, with a weak D call TRBD1 (5 bases). Between the trimmed V and J ends, which lost 3 bases and 9 bases, there was a span of 19 bases. This CDR3 spans 15 amino acids. The germline V gene has CDR1 SGHTS and CDR2 YDEGEE. The CDR3 is CASSSGEVLFRPQHF. CDR3 bases: TGTGCCAGCAGCTCGGGGGAAGTTCTTTTTCGGCCCCAGCATTTT.

This chain joins TRBV9 and TRBJ2-5; perhaps TRBD2 as D (6 bases). V lost 0 bases, J lost 2 bases, and 14 bases lay in between. The CDR3 totals 16 residues. Per germline, CDR1 SGDLS and CDR2 YYNGEE. CDR3 protein: CASSVAGIAVQETQYF. As DNA, the CDR3 is TGTGCCAGCAGCGTAGCTGGAATAGCGGTTCAAGAGACCCAGTACTTC.

This chain uses TRBV5-4 with TRBJ1-3, with a weak D call TRBD1 (5 bases). Germline V lookup: CDR1 SGHNT, CDR2 YYREEE (reference sequence). The CDR3 contains 16 residues. The germline V and J ends were trimmed by 0 bases and 2 bases, with 12 bases remaining between them. The CDR3 loop reads CASSLGVEGAGNTIYF. CDR3 sequence (DNA): TGTGCCAGCAGCTTGGGCGTGGAAGGGGCTGGAAACACCATATATTTT.

The V gene is TRBV5-1, the J gene TRBJ2-7, with a possible D match to TRBD1 (5 bases). CDR1 is SGHRS, CDR2 YFSETQ, per germline. This CDR3 spans 13 amino acids. Deletions cut 4 bases from V and 2 bases from J, with 10 bases between. CDR3 in amino acids: CASSPDNPYEQYF. DNA of the CDR3: TGCGCCAGCAGCCCGGACAACCCCTACGAGCAGTACTTC.

The rearrangement uses TRBV5-1 and TRBJ1-4; no clear D gene. V was clipped by 1 base and J by 0 bases, with 7 bases between them. CDR1 SGHRS and CDR2 YFSETQ come from the germline V gene. CDR3 length: 15 residues. CDR3 sequence: CASSLSRATNEKLFF. The CDR3 region has the DNA TGCGCCAGCAGCTTGTCTCGGGCAACTAATGAAAAACTGTTTTTT.